This section outlines one T cell receptor beta chain sequence together with its context. Clones were read by immunoSEQ multiplex PCR, and TCRdb kept only the in-frame ones, dropping some. The data hold approximately 110,000 clones, with more than 70% observed a single time. These data come from a study of T cell responses to AZD1222 COVID-19 vaccine. The clonotype originates from an adult who received the AZD1222 COVID-19 vaccine. The source material was peripheral blood, sampled 28 days after the second AZD1222 dose.

CDR3 bases: TGTGCCAGCAGCCAATTTCTCCATGGCTACACCTTC. Its translation is CASSQFLHGYTF. J is TRBJ1-2 and V is TRBV3-1 (or the pseudogene TRBV3-2); D uncertain. CDR1 and CDR2 (germline): LGHDT, YNNKEL (reference sequence). V was pared by 2 bases and J by 6 bases, with 7 bases between. CDR3 size: 12 residues.